These T cell receptor beta chains were read from a single sample in a study of molecular identifiers for immune sequencing clone quantification. TCRdb re-derived calls from the PCR reads in MiXCR, one entry per CDR3 protein. This table has around 480,000 distinct CDR3 sequences, roughly 25% appearing once. The sample consisted of naive CD8+ T cells from blood, with Jurkat cell RNA spiked in. The receptors shown here come from a human donor in good health. Some libraries in this study had Jurkat cell RNA spiked in. Each CDR3 is given with its conserved first and last residue. D genes are given only for firm matches. Only part of the rows carry a size: once, few, many, or a class if the clone is expanded.

clone_size	d_call	j_call	v_call	cdr3_nt	cdr3_aa
few	TRBD2	TRBJ2-5	TRBV20-1	TGCAGTGCCCAGTCTGCGGGGGGGATCCCCCAGGAGACCCAGTACTTC	CSAQSAGGIPQETQYF
many	.	TRBJ2-7	TRBV30	TGTGCCTGGAGTGTAGGGCCAGGGCACTCCTACGAGCAGTACTTC	CAWSVGPGHSYEQYF
few	.	TRBJ1-1	TRBV7-9	TGTGCCAGCAGCAGTACTACCTACACTGAAGCTTTCTTT	CASSSTTYTEAFF
many	TRBD1	TRBJ2-7	TRBV5-6	TGTGCCAGCAGCGAAGACAGGGATAACGAGCAGTACTTC	CASSEDRDNEQYF
many	.	TRBJ2-7	TRBV28	TGTGCCAGCCGAATGCGCCGGGGCCAACCGTACGAGCAGTACTTC	CASRMRRGQPYEQYF
.	.	TRBJ1-1	TRBV5-1	TGCGCCAGCAGCTTGGTCGGGTTGGGGAGCACTGAAGCTTTCTTT	CASSLVGLGSTEAFF
few	.	TRBJ1-1	TRBV2	TGTGCCAGCTACACCGGCACTGAAGCTTTCTTT	CASYTGTEAFF
few	.	TRBJ2-7	TRBV6-2/TRBV6-3	TGTGCCAGCAGGACACCGGGACACGATACCTACGAGCAGTACTTC	CASRTPGHDTYEQYF
few	.	TRBJ2-5	TRBV27	TGTGCCAGCAGTTTATCCGTCCCCCTCGGGAGAGGTGAGACCCAGTACTTC	CASSLSVPLGRGETQYF
few	TRBD1	TRBJ1-2	TRBV5-4	TGTGCCAGCAGCGTCGGGCCCGGAACAGGGGACTATGGCTACACCTTC	CASSVGPGTGDYGYTF
few	TRBD1	TRBJ2-7	TRBV30	TGTGCCTGGAGTGCGGGACAGGGTAGCTACGAGCAGTACTTC	CAWSAGQGSYEQYF
few	TRBD2	TRBJ2-7	TRBV5-1	TGCGCCAGCAGCTTATTATACGATCCGGGACTAGCGGGAGGGCCCCAAACCTACGAGCAGTACTTC	CASSLLYDPGLAGGPQTYEQYF
.	.	TRBJ1-5	TRBV12-3/TRBV12-4	TGTGCCAGCACTACGACAGGTTATAGCAATCAGCCCCAGCATTTT	CASTTTGYSNQPQHF
.	TRBD2	TRBJ2-1	TRBV4-3	TGCGCCAGCAGCCGCAACCTAGCGGGAGTATGGAATGAGCAGTTCTTC	CASSRNLAGVWNEQFF
few	.	TRBJ1-6	TRBV7-8	TGTGCCAGCAGCTTAGTGTTGCACTCCTATAATTCACCCCTCCACTTT	CASSLVLHSYNSPLHF
.	.	TRBJ1-1	TRBV27	TGTGCCAGCAGTTTGACCAGTTACACTGAAGCTTTCTTT	CASSLTSYTEAFF
.	.	TRBJ2-7	TRBV14	TGTGCCAGCTCGGTCGGCAGGGGCTACAAGCAGTACTTC	CASSVGRGYKQYF
.	TRBD1	TRBJ1-4	TRBV6-2/TRBV6-3	TGTGCCAGCAGCCGCGACCTGGACAGGGTCCTCGAAAAACTGTTTTTT	CASSRDLDRVLEKLFF
.	TRBD2	TRBJ2-7	TRBV6-2/TRBV6-3	TGTGCCAGCAGTTATGTCGCTAGCGGCGAGCAGTACTTC	CASSYVASGEQYF
many	.	TRBJ2-7	TRBV7-2	TGTGCCAGCAGCCCGGGACTTATCTACGAGCAGTACTTC	CASSPGLIYEQYF
many	TRBD1	TRBJ2-3	TRBV7-8	TGTGCCAGCAGCCCATTGGACAGGGAAGATACGCAGTATTTT	CASSPLDREDTQYF
.	.	TRBJ1-2	TRBV6-5	TGTGCCAGCAGTTACGGGGGCGCAGGGGATGGCTACACCTTC	CASSYGGAGDGYTF
few	.	TRBJ1-1	TRBV12-3/TRBV12-4	TGTGCCAGCCGAGACACCGGACTCCCATCTGAAGCTTTCTTT	CASRDTGLPSEAFF
many	.	TRBJ1-1	TRBV4-1	TGCGCCAGCAGCCAAGCAGTCGGAAATAAGGAGGCTTTCTTT	CASSQAVGNKEAFF
many	.	TRBJ2-6	TRBV27	TGTGCCAGCAGTTGGCAGGGTAGAATGGCTGGGGCCAACGTCCTGACTTTC	CASSWQGRMAGANVLTF
many	.	TRBJ1-1	TRBV9	TGTGCCAGCAGCCCCCGTGGCCGGCCTGAAGCTTTCTTT	CASSPRGRPEAFF
.	TRBD2	TRBJ2-5	TRBV3-1	TGTGCCAGCAGCCAAGAAGGGACTAGCGGGATTGAGACCCAGTACTTC	CASSQEGTSGIETQYF
few	.	TRBJ1-2	TRBV28	TGTGCCAGCAGTTCAGGTTTGGGTAACTATGGCTACACCTTC	CASSSGLGNYGYTF